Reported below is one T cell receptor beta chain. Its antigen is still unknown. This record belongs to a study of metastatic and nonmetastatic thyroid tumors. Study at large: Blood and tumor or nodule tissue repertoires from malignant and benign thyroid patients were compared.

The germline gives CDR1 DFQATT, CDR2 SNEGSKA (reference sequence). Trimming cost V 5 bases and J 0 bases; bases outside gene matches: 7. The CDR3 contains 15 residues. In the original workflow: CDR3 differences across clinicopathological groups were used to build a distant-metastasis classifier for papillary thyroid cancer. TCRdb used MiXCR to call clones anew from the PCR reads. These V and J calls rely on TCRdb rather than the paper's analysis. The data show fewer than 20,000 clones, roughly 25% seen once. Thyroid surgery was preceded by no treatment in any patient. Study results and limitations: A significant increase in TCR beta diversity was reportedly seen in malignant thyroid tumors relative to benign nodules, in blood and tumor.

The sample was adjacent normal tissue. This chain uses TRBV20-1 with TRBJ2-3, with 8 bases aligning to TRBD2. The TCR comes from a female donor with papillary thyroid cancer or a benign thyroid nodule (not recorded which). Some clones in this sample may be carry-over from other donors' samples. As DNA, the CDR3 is TGCAGTGCTGACATTAGCGGGGCTAGCACAGATACGCAGTATTTT. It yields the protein CSADISGASTDTQYF.